These 21 T cell receptor beta chains originate from one sample sequenced in a study of monozygotic twins with inflammatory bowel disease. TCRdb processed the 5' RACE reads again and assigns one entry to each CDR3 protein, with no DNA. The table counts 400,000 to 500,000 distinct CDR3 sequences; about 2.3% lies in the top ten. The sample taken for sequencing was blood. The receptors come from a human donor with ulcerative colitis or Crohn's disease, or a healthy co-twin of an affected twin (not recorded which).

The chain couples TRBV29-1 to TRBJ2-1. The CDR3 totals 14 residues. Per germline, CDR1 SQVTM and CDR2 ANQGSEA. The CDR3 loop reads CSVVYSTSYNEQFF.

The rearrangement joins TRBV6-5 to TRBJ2-1; TCRdb gives TRBD2 as the D gene, but with no DNA this cannot be confirmed. The CDR3 length is 15 residues. Germline V lookup: CDR1 MNHEY, CDR2 SVGAGI. The CDR3 here is CASSYQLAGGNEQFF.

The J gene is TRBJ2-5, the V gene TRBV20-1; TCRdb indicates TRBD1, and absent DNA this call remains unverified. CDR3 size: 15 residues. Looked up from germline, CDR1 is DFQATT and CDR2 is SNEGSKA (reference sequence). The CDR3 spells CSASRSGAPQETQYF.

This chain uses TRBV5-1 with TRBJ2-1; TCRdb picks TRBD1, but there is no DNA to check that call. The germline V gene encodes CDR1 SGHRS and CDR2 YFSETQ. The CDR3 is made up of 15 amino acids. This CDR3 reads CASSLGQGSSNEQFF.

J is TRBJ2-1 and V is TRBV12-3 or TRBV12-4. CDR3 length: 15 amino acids. This CDR3 reads CASSFELSSYNEQSF.

The chain couples TRBV6-2 or TRBV6-3 to TRBJ2-1; TCRdb gives TRBD2 as the D gene, but with no DNA this cannot be confirmed. This CDR3 contains 16 residues. Germline CDR1 MNHEY, CDR2 SVGEGT. Here the CDR3 reads CASSYSSGGTSNEQFF.

The J gene is TRBJ2-5, the V gene TRBV7-2. Germline V lookup: CDR1 SGHTA, CDR2 FQGNSA. The CDR3 consists of 15 residues. CDR3 residues: CASSLGSQPQETQYF.

The V gene is TRBV15, the J gene TRBJ1-5. The CDR3 consists of 16 residues. CDR1 and CDR2 from the germline V gene are LNHNV and YYDKDF (reference sequence). The CDR3 loop reads CATSYGEGSRNQPQHF.

The genes are TRBV5-6 and TRBJ1-5. Germline-derived CDR1 and CDR2 are SGHDT and YYEEEE. The CDR3 runs to 17 residues. The CDR3: CASSSAGMWNSNQPQHF. The full variable domain, rest sourced from reference TRBV5-6 and TRBJ1-5, is DAGVTQSPTHLIKTRGQQVTLRCSPKSGHDTVSWYQQALGQGPQFIFQYYEEEERQRGNFPDRFSGHQFPNYSSELNVNALLLGDSALYLCASSSAGMWNSNQPQHFGDGTRLSIL.

The genes are TRBV7-9 and TRBJ1-2; TCRdb gives TRBD1 as the D gene, but with no DNA this cannot be confirmed. The CDR3 is 13 amino acids. The germline V gene has CDR1 SEHNR and CDR2 FQNEAQ (reference sequence). The chain's CDR3 is CASSLTDAYGYTF.

The chain has TRBV12-3 or TRBV12-4 and TRBJ1-4. The CDR3 spans 15 residues. This CDR3 is CASTPTDGSNEKLFF.

V is TRBV28 and J is TRBJ2-3; as DNA is missing, the TRBD2 call by TCRdb cannot be tested. This CDR3 contains 15 residues. Looked up from germline, CDR1 is MDHEN and CDR2 is SYDVKM. The CDR3 region is CASSPSGLATDTQYF.

This chain links TRBV7-9 with TRBJ2-5. CDR1 and CDR2 (germline): SEHNR, FQNEAQ (reference sequence). This CDR3 comprises 12 residues. This CDR3 is CASSLQKETQYF.

This rearrangement joins TRBV4-3 to TRBJ2-1; as DNA is missing, the TRBD1 call by TCRdb cannot be tested. This CDR3 is 17 amino acids long. Germline values: CDR1 LGHNA, CDR2 YSLEER. Here the CDR3 reads CASSQEWTRPPFNEQFF.

The V and J genes are TRBV3-1 and TRBJ2-3; the TCRdb D gene call, TRBD2, has no DNA to confirm it. Looked up from germline, CDR1 is LGHDT and CDR2 is YNNKEL (reference sequence). There are 15 residues in the CDR3. The CDR3: CASSHAQLAGDTQYF.

V gene TRBV5-1 combines with J gene TRBJ1-2; TCRdb designates TRBD1, a call that cannot be tested without DNA. Per the germline V gene, CDR1 is SGHRS and CDR2 is YFSETQ. The CDR3 loop spans 17 amino acids. The CDR3 region is CASSLAGTGTSENGYTF.

The J gene is TRBJ2-3, the V gene TRBV27; TCRdb gives TRBD1 as the D gene, but with no DNA this cannot be confirmed. CDR3 length equals 15 residues. Germline CDR1 MNHEY, CDR2 SMNVEV (reference sequence). The CDR3 region is CASSGQDGATDTQYF.

CDR3 amino acids: CSAQRDQQETQYF. V usage is TRBV20-1 and J usage is TRBJ2-5; TCRdb names TRBD2, which stays unverified in the absence of DNA. This CDR3 comprises 13 residues. Germline V gives CDR1 DFQATT, CDR2 SNEGSKA (reference sequence).

The rearrangement uses TRBV12-3 or TRBV12-4 and TRBJ2-5; lacking DNA, the TRBD2 call made by TCRdb goes unchecked. This CDR3 region has 16 residues. CDR3 amino acids: CASSRWGGGVWETQYF.

V usage is TRBV10-3 and J usage is TRBJ2-4; TCRdb returns TRBD1, unconfirmable since there is no DNA. In germline, CDR1 is ENHRY, CDR2 SYGVKD. CDR3 length: 12 amino acids. The CDR3 here is CAIGGDRNIQYF.

This chain joins TRBV28 and TRBJ2-3; the D gene TCRdb calls, TRBD2, cannot be checked with no DNA. This CDR3 region has 17 residues. Germline values: CDR1 MDHEN, CDR2 SYDVKM. CDR3: CASSPSQGAGGTDTQYF.